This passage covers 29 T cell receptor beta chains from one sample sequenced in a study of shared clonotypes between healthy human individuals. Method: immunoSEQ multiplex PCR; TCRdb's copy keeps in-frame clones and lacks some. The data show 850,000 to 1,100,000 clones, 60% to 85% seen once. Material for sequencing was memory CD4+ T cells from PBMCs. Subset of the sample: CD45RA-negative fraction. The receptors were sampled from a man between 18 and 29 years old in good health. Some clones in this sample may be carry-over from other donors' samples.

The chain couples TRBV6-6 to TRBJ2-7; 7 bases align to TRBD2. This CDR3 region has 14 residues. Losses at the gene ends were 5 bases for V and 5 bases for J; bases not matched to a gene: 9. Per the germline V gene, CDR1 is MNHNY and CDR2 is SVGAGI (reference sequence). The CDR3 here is CASSPRDYKDEQYF. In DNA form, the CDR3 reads TGTGCCAGCAGTCCCCGGGACTATAAGGACGAGCAGTACTTC.

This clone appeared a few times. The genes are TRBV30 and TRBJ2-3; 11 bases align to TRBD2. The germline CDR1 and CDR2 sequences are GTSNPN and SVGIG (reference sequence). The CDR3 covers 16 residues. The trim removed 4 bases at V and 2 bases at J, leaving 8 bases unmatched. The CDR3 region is CAWTPGTSGLTDTQYF. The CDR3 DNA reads TGTGCCTGGACCCCAGGGACTAGCGGACTCACAGATACGCAGTATTTT.

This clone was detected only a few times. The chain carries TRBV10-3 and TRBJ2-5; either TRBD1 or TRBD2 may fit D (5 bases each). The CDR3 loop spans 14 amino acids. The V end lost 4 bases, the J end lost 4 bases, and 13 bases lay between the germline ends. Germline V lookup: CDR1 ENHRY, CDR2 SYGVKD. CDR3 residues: CAISGSGAAETQYF. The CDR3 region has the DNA TGTGCCATCAGTGGATCCGGGGCGGCAGAGACCCAGTACTTC.

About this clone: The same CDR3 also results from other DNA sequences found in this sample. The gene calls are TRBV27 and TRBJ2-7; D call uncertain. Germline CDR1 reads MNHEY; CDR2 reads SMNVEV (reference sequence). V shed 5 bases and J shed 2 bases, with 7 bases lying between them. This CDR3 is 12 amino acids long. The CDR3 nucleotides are TGTGCCAGCAGTCCTGACCCCTACGAGCAGTACTTC. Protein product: CASSPDPYEQYF.

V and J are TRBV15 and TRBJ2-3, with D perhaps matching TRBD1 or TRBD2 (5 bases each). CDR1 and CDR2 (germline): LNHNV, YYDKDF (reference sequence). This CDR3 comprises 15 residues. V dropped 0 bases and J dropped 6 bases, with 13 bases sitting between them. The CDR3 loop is CATSRDPTGTDTQYF. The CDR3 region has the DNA TGTGCCACCAGCAGAGACCCGACGGGGACCGATACGCAGTATTTT. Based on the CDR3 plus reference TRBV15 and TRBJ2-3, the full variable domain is DAMVIQNPRYQVTQFGKPVTLSCSQTLNHNVMYWYQQKSSQAPKLLFHYYDKDFNNEADTPDNFQSRRPNTSFCFLDIRSPGLGDTAMYLCATSRDPTGTDTQYFGPGTRLTVL.

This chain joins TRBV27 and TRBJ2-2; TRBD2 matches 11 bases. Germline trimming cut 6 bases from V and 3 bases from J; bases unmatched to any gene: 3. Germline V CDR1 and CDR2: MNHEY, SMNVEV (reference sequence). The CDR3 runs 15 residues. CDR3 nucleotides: TGTGCCAGCAGGACACTAGCGGGGGACACCGGGGAGCTGTTTTTT. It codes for CASRTLAGDTGELFF.

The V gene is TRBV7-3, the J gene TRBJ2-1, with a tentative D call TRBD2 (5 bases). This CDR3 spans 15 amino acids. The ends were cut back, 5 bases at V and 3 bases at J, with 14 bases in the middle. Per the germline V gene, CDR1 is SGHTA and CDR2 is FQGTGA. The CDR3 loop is CASSDGYGNYNEQFF. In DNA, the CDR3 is TGTGCCAGCAGCGACGGGTACGGGAACTACAATGAGCAGTTCTTC.

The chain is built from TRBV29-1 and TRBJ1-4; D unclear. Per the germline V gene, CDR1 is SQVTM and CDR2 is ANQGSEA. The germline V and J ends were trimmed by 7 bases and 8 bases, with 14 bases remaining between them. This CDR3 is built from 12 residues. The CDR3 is CSAASGSEKLFF. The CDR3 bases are TGCAGCGCCGCTTCGGGGAGCGAAAAACTGTTTTTT. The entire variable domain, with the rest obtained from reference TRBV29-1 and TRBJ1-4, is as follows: SAVISQKPSRDICQRGTSLTIQCQVDSQVTMMFWYRQQPGQSLTLIATANQGSEATYESGFVIDKFPISRPNLTFSTLTVSNMSPEDSSIYLCSAASGSEKLFFGSGTQLSVL.

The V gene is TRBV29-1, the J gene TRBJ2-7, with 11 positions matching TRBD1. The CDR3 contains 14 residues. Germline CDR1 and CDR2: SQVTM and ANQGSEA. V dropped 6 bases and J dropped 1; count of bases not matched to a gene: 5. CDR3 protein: CSVRDRGVSYEQYF. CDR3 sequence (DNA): TGCAGCGTAAGGGACAGGGGGGTGTCCTACGAGCAGTACTTC.

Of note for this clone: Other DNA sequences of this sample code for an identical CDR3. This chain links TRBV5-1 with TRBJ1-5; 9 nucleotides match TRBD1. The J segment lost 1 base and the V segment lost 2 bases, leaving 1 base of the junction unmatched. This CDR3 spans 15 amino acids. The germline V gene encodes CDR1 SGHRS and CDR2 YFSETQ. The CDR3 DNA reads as TGCGCCAGCAGCTTAGGGACAGGGAGCAATCAGCCCCAGCATTTT. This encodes CASSLGTGSNQPQHF. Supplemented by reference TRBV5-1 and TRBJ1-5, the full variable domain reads KAGVTQTPRYLIKTRGQQVTLSCSPISGHRSVSWYQQTPGQGLQFLFEYFSETQRNKGNFPGRFSGRQFSNSRSEMNVSTLELGDSALYLCASSLGTGSNQPQHFGDGTRLSIL.

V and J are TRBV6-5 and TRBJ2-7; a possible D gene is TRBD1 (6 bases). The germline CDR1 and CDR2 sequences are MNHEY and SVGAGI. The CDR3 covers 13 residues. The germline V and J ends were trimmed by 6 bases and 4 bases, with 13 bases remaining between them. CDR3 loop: CASSIQGGYEQYF. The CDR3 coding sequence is TGTGCCAGCAGCATACAAGGGGGATACGAGCAGTACTTC.

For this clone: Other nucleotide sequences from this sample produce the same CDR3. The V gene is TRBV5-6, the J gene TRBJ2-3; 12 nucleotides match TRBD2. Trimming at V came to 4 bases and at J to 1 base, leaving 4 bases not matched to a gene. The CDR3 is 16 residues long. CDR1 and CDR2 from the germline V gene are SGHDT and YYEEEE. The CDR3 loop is CASSLGLAGRTDTQYF. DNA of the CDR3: TGTGCCAGCAGCCTCGGACTAGCGGGGCGCACAGATACGCAGTATTTT.

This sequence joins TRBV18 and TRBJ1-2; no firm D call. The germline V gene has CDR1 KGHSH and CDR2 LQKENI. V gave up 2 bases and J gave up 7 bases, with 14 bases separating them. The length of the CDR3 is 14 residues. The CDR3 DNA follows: TGTGCCAGCTCACCAGCGGGGTCGTACGGTGGCTACACCTTC. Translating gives CASSPAGSYGGYTF.

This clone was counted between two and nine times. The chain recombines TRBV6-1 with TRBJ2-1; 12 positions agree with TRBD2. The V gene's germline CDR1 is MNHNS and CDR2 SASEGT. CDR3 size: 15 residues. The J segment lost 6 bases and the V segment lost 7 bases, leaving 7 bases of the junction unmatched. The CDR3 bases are TGTGCCAGCAAGAACCTAGCGGGAGGGGTCAATGAGCAGTTCTTC. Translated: CASKNLAGGVNEQFF.

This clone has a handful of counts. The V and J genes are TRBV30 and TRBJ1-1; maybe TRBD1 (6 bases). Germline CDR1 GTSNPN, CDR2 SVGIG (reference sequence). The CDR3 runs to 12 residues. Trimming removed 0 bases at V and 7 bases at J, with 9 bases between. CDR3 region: CAWSVGGIEAFF. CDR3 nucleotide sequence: TGTGCCTGGAGTGTAGGGGGAATTGAAGCTTTCTTT.

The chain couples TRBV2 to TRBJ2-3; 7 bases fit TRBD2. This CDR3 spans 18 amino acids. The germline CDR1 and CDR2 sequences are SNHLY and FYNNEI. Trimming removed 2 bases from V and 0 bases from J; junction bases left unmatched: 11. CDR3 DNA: TGTGCCAGCAGTGAATCAGTTTTCGGCGGGAGTAGCACAGATACGCAGTATTTT. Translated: CASSESVFGGSSTDTQYF.

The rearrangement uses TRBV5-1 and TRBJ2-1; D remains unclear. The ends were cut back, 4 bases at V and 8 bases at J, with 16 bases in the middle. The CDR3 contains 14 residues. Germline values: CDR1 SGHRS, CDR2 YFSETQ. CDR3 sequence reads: CASSQDVTRDEQFF. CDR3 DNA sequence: TGCGCCAGCAGCCAGGACGTCACCCGCGATGAGCAGTTCTTC.

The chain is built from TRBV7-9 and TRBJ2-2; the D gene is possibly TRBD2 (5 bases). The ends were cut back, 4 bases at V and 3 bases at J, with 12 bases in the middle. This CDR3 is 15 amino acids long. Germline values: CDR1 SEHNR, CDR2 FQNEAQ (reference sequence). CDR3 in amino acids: CASSSPRVYTGELFF. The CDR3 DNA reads TGTGCCAGCAGCTCCCCGAGGGTGTACACCGGGGAGCTGTTTTTT.

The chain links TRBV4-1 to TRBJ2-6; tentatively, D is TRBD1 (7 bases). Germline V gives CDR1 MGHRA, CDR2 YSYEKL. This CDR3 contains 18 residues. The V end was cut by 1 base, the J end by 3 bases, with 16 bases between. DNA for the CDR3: TGCGCCAGCAGCCAAGGGGGCAGGGGGGCGTTTGGGGCCAACGTCCTGACTTTC. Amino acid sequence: CASSQGGRGAFGANVLTF.

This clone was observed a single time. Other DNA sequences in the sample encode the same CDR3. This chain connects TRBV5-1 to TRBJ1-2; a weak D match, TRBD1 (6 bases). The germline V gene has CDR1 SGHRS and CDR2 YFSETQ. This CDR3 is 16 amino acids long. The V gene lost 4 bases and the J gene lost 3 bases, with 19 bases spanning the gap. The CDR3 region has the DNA TGCGCCAGCAGCCCCCAGGACAGAGGGCGGTACTATGGCTACACCTTC. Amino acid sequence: CASSPQDRGRYYGYTF. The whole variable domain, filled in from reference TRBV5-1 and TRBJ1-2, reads KAGVTQTPRYLIKTRGQQVTLSCSPISGHRSVSWYQQTPGQGLQFLFEYFSETQRNKGNFPGRFSGRQFSNSRSEMNVSTLELGDSALYLCASSPQDRGRYYGYTFGSGTRLTVV.

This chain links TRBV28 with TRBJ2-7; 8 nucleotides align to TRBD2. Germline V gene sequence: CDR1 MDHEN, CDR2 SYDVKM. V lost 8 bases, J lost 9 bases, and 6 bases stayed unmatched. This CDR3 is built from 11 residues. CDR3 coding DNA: TGTGCCAGCCGGGGGGGACAAAGGCAGTACTTC. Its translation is CASRGGQRQYF.

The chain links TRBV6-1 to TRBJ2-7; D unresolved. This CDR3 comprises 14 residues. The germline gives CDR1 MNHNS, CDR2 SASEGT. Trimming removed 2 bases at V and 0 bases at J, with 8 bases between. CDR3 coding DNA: TGTGCCAGCAGTGAACTCCCGGCCTCCTACGAGCAGTACTTC. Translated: CASSELPASYEQYF.

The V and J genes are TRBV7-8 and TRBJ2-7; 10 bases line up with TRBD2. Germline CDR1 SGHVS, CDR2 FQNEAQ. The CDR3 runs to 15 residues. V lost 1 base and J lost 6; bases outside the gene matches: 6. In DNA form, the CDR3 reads TGTGCCAGCAGCTTAGGTCTAGCGGGAGTGGTCGAGCAGTACTTC. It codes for CASSLGLAGVVEQYF.

CDR3 coding DNA: TGTGCCAGCAGTTCCTCAGGGACGGGCGAACGAAGAGAAGCTTTCTTT. Translation gives CASSSSGTGERREAFF. The chain couples TRBV28 to TRBJ1-1; the D gene is possibly TRBD1 (5 bases). The V end was cut by 4 bases, the J end by 8 bases, with 23 bases between. Germline values: CDR1 MDHEN, CDR2 SYDVKM. The CDR3 totals 16 residues.

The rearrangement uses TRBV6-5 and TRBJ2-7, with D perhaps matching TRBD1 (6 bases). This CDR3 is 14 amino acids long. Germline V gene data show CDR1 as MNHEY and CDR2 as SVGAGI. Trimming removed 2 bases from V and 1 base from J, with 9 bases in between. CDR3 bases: TGTGCCAGCAGTTACCGGGACACATCCTACGAGCAGTACTTC. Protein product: CASSYRDTSYEQYF.

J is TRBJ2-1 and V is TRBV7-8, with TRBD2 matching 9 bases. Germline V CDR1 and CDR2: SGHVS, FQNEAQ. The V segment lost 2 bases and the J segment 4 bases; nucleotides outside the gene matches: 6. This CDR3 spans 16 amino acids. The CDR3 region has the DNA TGTGCCAGCAGCTTATTGTCTAGCGGGACGTACAATGAGCAGTTCTTC. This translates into CASSLLSSGTYNEQFF.

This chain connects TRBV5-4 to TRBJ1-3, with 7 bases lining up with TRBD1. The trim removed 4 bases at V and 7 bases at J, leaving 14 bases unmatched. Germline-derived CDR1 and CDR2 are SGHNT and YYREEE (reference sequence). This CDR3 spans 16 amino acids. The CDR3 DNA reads TGTGCCAGCAGCGACAACAGGGGAACCTACAGGAACACCATATATTTT. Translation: CASSDNRGTYRNTIYF.

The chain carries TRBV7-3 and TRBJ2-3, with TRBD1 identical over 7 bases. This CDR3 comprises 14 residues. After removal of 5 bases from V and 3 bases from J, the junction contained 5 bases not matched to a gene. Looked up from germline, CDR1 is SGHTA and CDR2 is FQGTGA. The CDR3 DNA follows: TGTGCCAGCAGCAGCCGGGACAGTACAGATACGCAGTATTTT. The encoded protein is CASSSRDSTDTQYF.

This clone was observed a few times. The CDR3 DNA sequence: TGTGCCAGCAGCGTGGACTCTGGGGCCAACGTCCTGACTTTC. Protein product: CASSVDSGANVLTF. The V call is TRBV7-3, the J call TRBJ2-6; no definite D call. CDR1 is SGHTA, CDR2 FQGTGA, per germline. The CDR3 runs to 14 residues. The V end was cut by 5 bases, the J end by 0 bases, with 5 bases between.